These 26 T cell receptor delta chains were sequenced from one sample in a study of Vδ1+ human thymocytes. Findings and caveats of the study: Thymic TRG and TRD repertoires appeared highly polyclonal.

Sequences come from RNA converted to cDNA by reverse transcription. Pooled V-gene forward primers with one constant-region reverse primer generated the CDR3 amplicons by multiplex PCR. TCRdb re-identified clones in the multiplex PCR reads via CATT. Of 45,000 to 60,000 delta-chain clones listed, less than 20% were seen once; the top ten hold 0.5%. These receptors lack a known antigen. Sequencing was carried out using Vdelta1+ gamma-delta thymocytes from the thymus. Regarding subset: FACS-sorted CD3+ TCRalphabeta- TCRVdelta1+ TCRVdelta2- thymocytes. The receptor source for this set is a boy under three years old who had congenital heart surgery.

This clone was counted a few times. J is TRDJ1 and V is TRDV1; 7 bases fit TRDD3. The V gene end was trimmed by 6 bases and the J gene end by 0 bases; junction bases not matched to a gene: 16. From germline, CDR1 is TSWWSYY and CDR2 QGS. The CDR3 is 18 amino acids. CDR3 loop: CALGVLTWGTRYTDKLIF. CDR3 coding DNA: TGTGCTCTTGGTGTTCTAACGTGGGGGACCCGGTACACCGATAAACTCATCTTT.

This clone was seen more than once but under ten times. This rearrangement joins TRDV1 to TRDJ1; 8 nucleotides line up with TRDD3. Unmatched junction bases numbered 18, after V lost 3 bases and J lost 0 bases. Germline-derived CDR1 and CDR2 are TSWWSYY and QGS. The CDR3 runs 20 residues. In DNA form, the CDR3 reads TGTGCTCTTGGGGAGCCGCTGGGCGTACTGGGGGTCCCCTACACCGATAAACTCATCTTT. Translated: CALGEPLGVLGVPYTDKLIF.

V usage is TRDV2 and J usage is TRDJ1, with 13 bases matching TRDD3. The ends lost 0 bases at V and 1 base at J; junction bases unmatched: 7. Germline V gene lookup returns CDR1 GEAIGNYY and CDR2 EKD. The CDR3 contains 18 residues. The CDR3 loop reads CACDTLLGDTVSTDKLIF. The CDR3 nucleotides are TGTGCCTGTGACACCCTACTGGGGGATACGGTATCCACCGATAAACTCATCTTT.

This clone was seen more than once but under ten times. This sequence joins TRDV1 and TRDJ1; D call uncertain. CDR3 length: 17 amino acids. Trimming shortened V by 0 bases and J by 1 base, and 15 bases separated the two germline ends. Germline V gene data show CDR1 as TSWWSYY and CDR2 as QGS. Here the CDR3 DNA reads TGTGCTCTTGGGGAACTGCTAATATCGGAAAGCACCGATAAACTCATCTTT. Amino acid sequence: CALGELLISESTDKLIF.

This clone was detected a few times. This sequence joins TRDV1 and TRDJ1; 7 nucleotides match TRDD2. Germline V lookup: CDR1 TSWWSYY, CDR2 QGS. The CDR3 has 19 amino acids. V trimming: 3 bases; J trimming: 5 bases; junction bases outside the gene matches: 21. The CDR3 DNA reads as TGTGCTCTTGGGGAGCCATTCCTTCCTCCCGTACTGGCGAAAGATAAACTCATCTTT. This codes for CALGEPFLPPVLAKDKLIF.

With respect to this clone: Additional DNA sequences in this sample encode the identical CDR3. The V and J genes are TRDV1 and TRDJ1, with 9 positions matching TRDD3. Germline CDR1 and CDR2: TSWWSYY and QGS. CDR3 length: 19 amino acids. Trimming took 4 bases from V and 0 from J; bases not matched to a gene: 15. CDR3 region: CALGVTLPYWGTYTDKLIF. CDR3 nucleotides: TGTGCTCTTGGGGTAACCTTACCGTACTGGGGGACCTACACCGATAAACTCATCTTT.

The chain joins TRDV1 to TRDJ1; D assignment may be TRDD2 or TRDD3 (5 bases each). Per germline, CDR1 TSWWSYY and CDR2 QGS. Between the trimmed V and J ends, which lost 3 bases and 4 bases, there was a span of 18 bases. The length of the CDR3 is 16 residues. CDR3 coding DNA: TGTGCTCTTGGGGACTCCCCCCCTACGGGATTCGATAAACTCATCTTT. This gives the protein CALGDSPPTGFDKLIF.

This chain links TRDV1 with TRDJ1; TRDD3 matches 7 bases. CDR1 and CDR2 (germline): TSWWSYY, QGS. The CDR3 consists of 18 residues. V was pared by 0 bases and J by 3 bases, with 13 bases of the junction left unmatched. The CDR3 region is CALGELLYDGYGSDKLIF. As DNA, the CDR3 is TGTGCTCTTGGGGAACTACTCTACGATGGATACGGGTCCGATAAACTCATCTTT.

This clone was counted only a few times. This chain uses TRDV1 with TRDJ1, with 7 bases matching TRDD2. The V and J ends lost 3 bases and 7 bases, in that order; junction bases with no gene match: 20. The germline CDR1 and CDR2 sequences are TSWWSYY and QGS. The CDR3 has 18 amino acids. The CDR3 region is CALGEALPMGTGQGKLIF. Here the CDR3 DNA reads TGTGCTCTTGGGGAGGCTCTTCCTATGGGGACTGGTCAGGGTAAACTCATCTTT.

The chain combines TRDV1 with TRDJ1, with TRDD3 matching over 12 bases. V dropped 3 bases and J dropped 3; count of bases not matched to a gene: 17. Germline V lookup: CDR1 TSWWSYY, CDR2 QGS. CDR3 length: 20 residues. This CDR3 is CALGDHPISWGIRDADKLIF. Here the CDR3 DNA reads TGTGCTCTTGGGGACCATCCCATTTCCTGGGGGATACGCGACGCCGATAAACTCATCTTT.

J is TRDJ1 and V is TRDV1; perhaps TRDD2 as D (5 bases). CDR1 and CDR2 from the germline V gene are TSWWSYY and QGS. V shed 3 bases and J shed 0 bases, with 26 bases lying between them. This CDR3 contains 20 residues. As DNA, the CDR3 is TGTGCTCTTGGGGAGTACGAGCTTCCCCGATGTAGGGAGTACACCGATAAACTCATCTTT. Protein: CALGEYELPRCREYTDKLIF.

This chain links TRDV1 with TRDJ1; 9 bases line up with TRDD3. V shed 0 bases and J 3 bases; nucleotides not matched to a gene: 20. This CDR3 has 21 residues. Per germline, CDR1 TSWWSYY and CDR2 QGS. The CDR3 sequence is CALGELGLMGLWGDTPDKLIF. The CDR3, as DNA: TGTGCTCTTGGGGAACTCGGACTTATGGGTCTTTGGGGGGATACTCCCGATAAACTCATCTTT.

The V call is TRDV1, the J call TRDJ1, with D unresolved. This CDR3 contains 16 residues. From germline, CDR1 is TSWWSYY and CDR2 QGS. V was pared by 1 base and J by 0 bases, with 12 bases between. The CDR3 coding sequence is TGTGCTCTTGGGGAACAAACTCGAGCGTACACCGATAAACTCATCTTT. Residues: CALGEQTRAYTDKLIF.

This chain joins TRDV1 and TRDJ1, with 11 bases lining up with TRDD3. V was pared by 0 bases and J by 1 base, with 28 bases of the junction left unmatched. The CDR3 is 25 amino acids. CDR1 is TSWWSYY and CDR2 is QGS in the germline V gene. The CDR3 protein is CALGELPPFPTPRPGGYRGTDKLIF. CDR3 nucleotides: TGTGCTCTTGGGGAACTACCTCCGTTTCCTACGCCCCGCCCTGGGGGATACAGGGGCACCGATAAACTCATCTTT.

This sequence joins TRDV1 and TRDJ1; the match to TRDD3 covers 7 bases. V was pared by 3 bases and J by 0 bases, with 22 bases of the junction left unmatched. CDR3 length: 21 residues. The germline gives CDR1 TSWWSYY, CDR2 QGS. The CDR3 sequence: CALGEASTDWGQGRYTDKLIF. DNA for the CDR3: TGTGCTCTTGGGGAGGCCTCTACGGACTGGGGACAAGGGCGGTACACCGATAAACTCATCTTT.

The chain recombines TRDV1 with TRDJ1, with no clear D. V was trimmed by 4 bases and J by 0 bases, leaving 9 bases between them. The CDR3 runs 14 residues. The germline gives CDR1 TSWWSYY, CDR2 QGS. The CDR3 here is CALGGVPYTDKLIF. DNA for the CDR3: TGTGCTCTTGGGGGGGTCCCGTACACCGATAAACTCATCTTT.

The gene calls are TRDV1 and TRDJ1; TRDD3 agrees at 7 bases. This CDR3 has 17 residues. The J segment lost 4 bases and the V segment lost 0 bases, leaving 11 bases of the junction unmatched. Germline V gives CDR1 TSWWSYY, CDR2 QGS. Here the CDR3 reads CALGELSSGWGCDKLIF. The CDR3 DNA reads TGTGCTCTTGGGGAACTGTCCTCCGGCTGGGGGTGCGATAAACTCATCTTT.

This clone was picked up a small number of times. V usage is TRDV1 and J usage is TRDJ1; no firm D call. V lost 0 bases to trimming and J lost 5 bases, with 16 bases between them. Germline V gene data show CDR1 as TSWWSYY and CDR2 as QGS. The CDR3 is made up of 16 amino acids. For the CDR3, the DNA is TGTGCTCTTGGGGAACTGTACTCCCAGCATAAAGATAAACTCATCTTT. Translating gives CALGELYSQHKDKLIF.

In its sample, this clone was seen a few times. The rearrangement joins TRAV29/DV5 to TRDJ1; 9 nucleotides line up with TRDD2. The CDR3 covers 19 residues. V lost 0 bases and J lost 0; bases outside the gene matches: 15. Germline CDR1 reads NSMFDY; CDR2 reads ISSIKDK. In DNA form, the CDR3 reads TGTGCAGCAAGCGCCTTCCTACTTCGGAGGAGCATGTACACCGATAAACTCATCTTT. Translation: CAASAFLLRRSMYTDKLIF. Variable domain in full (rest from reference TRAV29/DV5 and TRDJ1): DQQVKQNSPSLSVQEGRISILNCDYTNSMFDYFLWYKKYPAEGPTFLISISSIKDKNEDGRFTVFLNKSAKHLSLHIVPSQPGDSAVYFCAASAFLLRRSMYTDKLIFGKGTRVTVEP.

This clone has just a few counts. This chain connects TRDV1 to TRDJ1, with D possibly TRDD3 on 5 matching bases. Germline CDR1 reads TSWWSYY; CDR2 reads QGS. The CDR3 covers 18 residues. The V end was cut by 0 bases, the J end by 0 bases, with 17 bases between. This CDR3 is CALGELRTTVGYTDKLIF. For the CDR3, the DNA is TGTGCTCTTGGGGAACTAAGGACTACGGTGGGGTACACCGATAAACTCATCTTT.

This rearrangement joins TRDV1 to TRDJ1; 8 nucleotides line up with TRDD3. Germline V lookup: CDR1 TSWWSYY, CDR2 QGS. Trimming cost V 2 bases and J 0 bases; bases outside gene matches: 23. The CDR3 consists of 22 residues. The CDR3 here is CALGESWPGPHQYWGYTDKLIF. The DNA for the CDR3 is TGTGCTCTTGGGGAAAGTTGGCCAGGTCCCCACCAGTACTGGGGGTACACCGATAAACTCATCTTT.

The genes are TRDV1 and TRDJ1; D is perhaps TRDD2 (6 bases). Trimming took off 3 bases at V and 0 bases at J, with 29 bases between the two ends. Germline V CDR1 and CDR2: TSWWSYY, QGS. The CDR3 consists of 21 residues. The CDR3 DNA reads TGTGCTCTTGGGGAGCCTTCCCAAGTACTCGGTAGTAAACATTACACCGATAAACTCATCTTT. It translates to CALGEPSQVLGSKHYTDKLIF.

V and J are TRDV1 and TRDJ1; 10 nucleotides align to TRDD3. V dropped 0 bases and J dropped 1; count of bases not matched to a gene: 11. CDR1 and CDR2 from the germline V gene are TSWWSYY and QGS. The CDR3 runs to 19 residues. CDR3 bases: TGTGCTCTTGGGGAACTACCTCTCCTACGGGGGATACGCACCGATAAACTCATCTTT. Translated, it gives CALGELPLLRGIRTDKLIF.

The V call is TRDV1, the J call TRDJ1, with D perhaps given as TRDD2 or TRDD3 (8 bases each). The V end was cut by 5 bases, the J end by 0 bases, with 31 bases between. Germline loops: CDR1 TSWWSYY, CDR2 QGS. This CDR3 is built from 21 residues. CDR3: CALGSPDLPNVLGAYTDKLIF. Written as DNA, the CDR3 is TGTGCTCTTGGGAGCCCCGACCTTCCTAACGTACTGGGGGCCTACACCGATAAACTCATCTTT.

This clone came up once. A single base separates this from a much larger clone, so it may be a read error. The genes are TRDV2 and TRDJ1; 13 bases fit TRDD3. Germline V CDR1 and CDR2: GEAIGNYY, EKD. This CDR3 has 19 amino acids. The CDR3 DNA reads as TGTGCCTGTGGCACCCTAATACTGGGGGATACGCGGTTCACGTATCGACTCATCTTT. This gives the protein CACGTLILGDTRFTYRLIF.

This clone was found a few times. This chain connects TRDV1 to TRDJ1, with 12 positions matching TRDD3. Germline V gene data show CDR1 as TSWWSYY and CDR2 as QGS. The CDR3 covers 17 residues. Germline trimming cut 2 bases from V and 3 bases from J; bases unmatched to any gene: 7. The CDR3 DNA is TGTGCTCTTGGGGAAAAGCCTTACTGGGGGATACCCGATAAACTCATCTTT. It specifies CALGEKPYWGIPDKLIF.